This entry describes one T cell receptor beta chain. This clonotype was seen only a few times. It lacks a known antigen. No much larger clone is present one base from it, and per-base qualities are unavailable. In the germline V gene (reference sequence), CDR1 corresponds to DFQATT and CDR2 to SNEGSKA. The germline ends are 19 bases apart after V is trimmed by 3 bases and J by 4 bases. Taken from cysteine to phenylalanine, the CDR3 has 15 residues. The entry retains the CDR3 DNA only, 45 bases that are in frame from base 1. This entry comes from a study of T cells in Graves' hyperthyroidism and ophthalmopathy (dated by TCRdb to between 2017 and 2020). For the study in its entirety: Peripheral blood samples were taken at the time of initial diagnosis, prior to any treatment. Once sampling was done, hyperthyroidism patients were given methimazole at a starting dose of 30 mg daily, whereas ophthalmopathy patients were given high-dose intravenous methylprednisolone. In about 6 Graves' hyperthyroidism patients, the study also compared T-cell repertoires from thyroid tissue with T-cell repertoires from blood. A discovery cohort of fewer than 110 patients, about 44 with Graves' ophthalmopathy and 57 with stable Graves' hyperthyroidism, was used to find distinguishing TCR V-J signatures. The 80 to 100 discovery patients were randomly divided into training and test sets at a 7:3 ratio. The paper describes TCR Vbeta CDR3 sequencing of 140 or so peripheral blood samples, made up of approximately 40 ophthalmopathy patients, 70 to 75 hyperthyroidism patients and 17 progressor patients. Whether ophthalmopathy could be predicted prospectively was tested in an independent validation cohort made up of roughly 19 hyperthyroidism patients plus 17 patients who later progressed to ophthalmopathy.

The paper as a whole reports these results and caveats: Most expanded thyroid clonotypes (frequency above 0.001) were also detected in blood, a finding suggesting that blood repertoires may reflect thyroid immune responses. Sample size was not statistically predetermined, and investigators were not blinded to group allocation. During validation, the model predicted progression to ophthalmopathy a median of approximately 7 months ahead of onset, with approximately 71% sensitivity and about 72% specificity. A 13 V-J signature model separated ophthalmopathy from stable hyperthyroidism, with nearly 90% sensitivity and about 81% specificity in cross-validation and 80%/75% in testing.

The TCR beta CDR3 regions were amplified from the RNA transcripts. A first-round RT-PCR of the TCR CDR3 used the HTBI primer set with the Qiagen OneStep RT-PCR kit. Libraries were constructed in a second round of multiplex PCR, after which size selection and purification were performed. Paired-end sequencing of the libraries was performed with 100 bp reads on an Illumina HiSeq2000. In the source study's methods: Raw data were processed with SOAPnuke, discarding reads with adapters, uncalled bases, mean Phred below 15, or no exact constant-primer or identifier match. High-quality paired reads were merged with COPE v1.2.5, and unique nucleotide sequences were defined as clonotypes. Clonotypes were aligned to IMGT TRBV, TRBD and TRBJ reference segments using MiTCR v1.1. The analysis included only V-J combinations with a frequency above 0.0001, which together covered more than 99% of the repertoires. A TCS score was defined as the ratio between F50 (clonal expansion) and ExV (chaos), using BLOSUM62-based TCRdist between CDR3 peptides within each V-J. Welch's t-statistics and random forest reduced fewer than 600 V-J features to 13, which were used in a naive Bayes classifier (R e1071). The similarity between thyroid and blood repertoires was quantified using the Morisita-Horn index. TCRdb reprocessed the public reads (quality trimming at Q25 with fastp, clone calling with MiXCR) and kept in-frame beta chains. Entries that share a CDR3 protein sequence are merged under the most common genes and DNA. TCRdb, not the authors, supplied the V and J calls. The sample data list roughly 800,000 distinct CDR3 sequences, and roughly 40% of these were observed just once. The ten largest clones capture 8% to 9% of the sample.

A patient counted as having stable Graves' hyperthyroidism if no progression to ophthalmopathy occurred over 18 months of follow-up. Hyperthyroidism patients were newly diagnosed, with disease duration under 2 months, and aged 18 to 65 years. Patients with uncontrolled infections, other autoimmune diseases, pregnancy or lactation were excluded. Clinical symptoms, serum thyroxine and TRAb, thyroid ultrasound, and orbital computed tomography formed the basis for the diagnoses. PBMCs were separated from about 10 ml of fresh peripheral blood using Ficoll-Paque density gradient centrifugation. Total RNA was extracted with Trizol reagent, and quality was checked on an Agilent 2100 Bioanalyzer.

This sequence originates from a man younger than 35 with Graves' hyperthyroidism. The chain uses TRBV20-1 and TRBJ2-7; the D gene is possibly TRBD1, with 6 bases matching. The source material was blood. The CDR3: CSARDARDILYEQYF. The sequenced DNA is TGCAGTGCTAGGGATGCCCGGGACATTCTTTACGAGCAGTACTTC.